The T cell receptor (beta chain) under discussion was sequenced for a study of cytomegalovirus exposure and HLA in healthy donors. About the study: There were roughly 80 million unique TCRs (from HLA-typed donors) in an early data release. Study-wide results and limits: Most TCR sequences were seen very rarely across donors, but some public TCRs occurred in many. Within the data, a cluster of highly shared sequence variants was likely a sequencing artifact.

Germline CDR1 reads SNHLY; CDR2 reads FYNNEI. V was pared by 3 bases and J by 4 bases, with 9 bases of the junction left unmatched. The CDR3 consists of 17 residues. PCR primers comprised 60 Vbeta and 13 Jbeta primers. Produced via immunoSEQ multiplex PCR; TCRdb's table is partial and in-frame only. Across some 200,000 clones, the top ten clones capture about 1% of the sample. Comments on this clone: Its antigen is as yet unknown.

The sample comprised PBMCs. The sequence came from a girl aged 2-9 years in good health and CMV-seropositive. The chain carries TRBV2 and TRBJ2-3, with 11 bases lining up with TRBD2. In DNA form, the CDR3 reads TGTGCCAGCAGTGAGGGAGTAGCGGGAGGGCCCCCAGATACGCAGTATTTT. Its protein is CASSEGVAGGPPDTQYF. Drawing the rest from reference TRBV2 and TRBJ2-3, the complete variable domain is EPEVTQTPSHQVTQMGQEVILRCVPISNHLYFYWYRQILGQKVEFLVSFYNNEISEKSEIFDDQFSVERPDGSNFTLKIRSTKLEDSAMYFCASSEGVAGGPPDTQYFGPGTRLTVL.